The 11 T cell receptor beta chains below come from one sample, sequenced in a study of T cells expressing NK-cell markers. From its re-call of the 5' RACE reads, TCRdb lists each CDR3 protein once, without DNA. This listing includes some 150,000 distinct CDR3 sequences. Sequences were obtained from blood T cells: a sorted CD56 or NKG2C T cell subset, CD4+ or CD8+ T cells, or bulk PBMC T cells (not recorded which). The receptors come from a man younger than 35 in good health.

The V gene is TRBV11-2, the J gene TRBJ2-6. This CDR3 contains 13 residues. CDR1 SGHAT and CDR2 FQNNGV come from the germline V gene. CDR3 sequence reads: CASSDLTVNVLTF.

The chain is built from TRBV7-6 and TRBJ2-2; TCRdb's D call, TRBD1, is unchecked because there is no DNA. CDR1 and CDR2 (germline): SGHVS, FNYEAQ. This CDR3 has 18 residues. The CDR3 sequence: CASSSTVGPPGGTGELFF.

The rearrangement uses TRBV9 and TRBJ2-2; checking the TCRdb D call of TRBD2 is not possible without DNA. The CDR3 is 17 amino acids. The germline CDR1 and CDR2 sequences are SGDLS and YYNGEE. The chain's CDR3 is CASSVGGGLAITGELFF.

The CDR3 region is CASSFQTSGRTGELFF. The chain combines TRBV12-3 or TRBV12-4 with TRBJ2-2; lacking DNA, the TRBD2 call made by TCRdb goes unchecked. CDR3 size: 16 residues.

This CDR3 reads CASSHSLGLSYEQYF. The rearrangement joins TRBV6-5 to TRBJ2-7. CDR1 is MNHEY and CDR2 is SVGAGI in the germline V gene. CDR3 length: 15 residues.

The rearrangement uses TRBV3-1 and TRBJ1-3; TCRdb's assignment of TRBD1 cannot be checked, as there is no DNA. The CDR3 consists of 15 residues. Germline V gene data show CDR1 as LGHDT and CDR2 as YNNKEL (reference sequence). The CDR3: CASTADRTSGNTIYF.

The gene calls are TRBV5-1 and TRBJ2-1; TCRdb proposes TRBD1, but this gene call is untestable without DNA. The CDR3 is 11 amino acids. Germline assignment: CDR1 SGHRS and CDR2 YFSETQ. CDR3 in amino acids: CASSFQGEQFF.

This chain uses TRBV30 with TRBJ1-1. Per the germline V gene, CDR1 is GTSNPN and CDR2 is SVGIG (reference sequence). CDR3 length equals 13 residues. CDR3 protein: CAWSWLSNTEAFF.

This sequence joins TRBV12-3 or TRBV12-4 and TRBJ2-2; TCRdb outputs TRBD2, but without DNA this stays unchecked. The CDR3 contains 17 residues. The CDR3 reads CASTPYIAGAVAGELFF.

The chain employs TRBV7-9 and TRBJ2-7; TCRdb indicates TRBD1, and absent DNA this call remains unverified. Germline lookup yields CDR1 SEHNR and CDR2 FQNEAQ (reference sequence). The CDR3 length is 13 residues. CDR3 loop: CASSMTGLYEQYF.

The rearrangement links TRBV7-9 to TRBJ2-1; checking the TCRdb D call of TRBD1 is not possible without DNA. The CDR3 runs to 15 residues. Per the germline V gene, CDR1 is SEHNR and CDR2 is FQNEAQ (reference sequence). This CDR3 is CASSSVPGVYNEQFF.